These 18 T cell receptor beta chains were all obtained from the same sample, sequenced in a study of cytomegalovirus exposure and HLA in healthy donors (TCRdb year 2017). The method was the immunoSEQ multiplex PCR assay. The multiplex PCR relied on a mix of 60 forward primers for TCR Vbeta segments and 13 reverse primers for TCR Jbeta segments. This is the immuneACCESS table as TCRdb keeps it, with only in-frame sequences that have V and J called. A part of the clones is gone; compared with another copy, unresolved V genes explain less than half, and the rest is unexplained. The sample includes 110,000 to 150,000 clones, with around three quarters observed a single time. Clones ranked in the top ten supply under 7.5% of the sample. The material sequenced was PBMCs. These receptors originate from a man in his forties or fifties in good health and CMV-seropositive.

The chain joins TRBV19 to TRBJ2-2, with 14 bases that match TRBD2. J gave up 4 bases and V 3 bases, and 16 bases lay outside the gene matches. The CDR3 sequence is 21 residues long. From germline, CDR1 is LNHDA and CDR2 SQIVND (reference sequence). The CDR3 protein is CASSIWRTGGTSGRSTGELFF. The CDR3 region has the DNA TGTGCCAGTAGTATCTGGAGGACAGGGGGGACTAGCGGGAGAAGCACCGGGGAGCTGTTTTTT.

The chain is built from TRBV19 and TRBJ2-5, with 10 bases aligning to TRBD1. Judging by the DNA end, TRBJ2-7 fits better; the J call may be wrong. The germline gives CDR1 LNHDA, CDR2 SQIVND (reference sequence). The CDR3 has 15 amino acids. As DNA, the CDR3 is TGTGCCAGTAGTACCCTATACGGGACAGGGGACGAGCAGTACTTC. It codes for CASSTLYGTGDEQYF.

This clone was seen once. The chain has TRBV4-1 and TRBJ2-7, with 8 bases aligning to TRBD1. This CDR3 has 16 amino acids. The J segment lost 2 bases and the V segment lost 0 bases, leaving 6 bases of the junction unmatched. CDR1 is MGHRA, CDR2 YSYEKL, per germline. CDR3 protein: CASSQDPGTGAYEQYF. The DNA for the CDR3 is TGCGCCAGCAGCCAAGACCCCGGGACAGGTGCCTACGAGCAGTACTTC.

DNA for the CDR3: TGTGCCAGCAGTGGAATCAGGGGAGATACGCAGTATTTT. Translation: CASSGIRGDTQYF. The chain carries TRBV2 and TRBJ2-3; weak D call: TRBD1 (6 bases). V lost 4 bases, J lost 5 bases, and 10 bases lay in between. The CDR3 totals 13 residues. Germline values: CDR1 SNHLY, CDR2 FYNNEI. The full variable domain, its missing parts supplied by reference TRBV2 and TRBJ2-3, is EPEVTQTPSHQVTQMGQEVILRCVPISNHLYFYWYRQILGQKVEFLVSFYNNEISEKSEIFDDQFSVERPDGSNFTLKIRSTKLEDSAMYFCASSGIRGDTQYFGPGTRLTVL.

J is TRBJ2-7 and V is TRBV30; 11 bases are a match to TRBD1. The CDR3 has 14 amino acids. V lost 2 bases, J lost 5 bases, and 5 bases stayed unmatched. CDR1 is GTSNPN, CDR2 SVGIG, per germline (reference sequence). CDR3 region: CAWSIGQGAHEQYF. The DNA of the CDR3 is TGTGCCTGGAGTATCGGACAGGGGGCCCACGAGCAGTACTTC.

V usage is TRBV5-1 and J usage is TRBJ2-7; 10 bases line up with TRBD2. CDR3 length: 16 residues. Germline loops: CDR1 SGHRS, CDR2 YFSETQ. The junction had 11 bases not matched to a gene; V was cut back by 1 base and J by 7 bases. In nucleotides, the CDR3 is TGCGCCAGCAGCTTGAATCCGGGACTAGCGCGTCTGGAGCAGTACTTC. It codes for CASSLNPGLARLEQYF.

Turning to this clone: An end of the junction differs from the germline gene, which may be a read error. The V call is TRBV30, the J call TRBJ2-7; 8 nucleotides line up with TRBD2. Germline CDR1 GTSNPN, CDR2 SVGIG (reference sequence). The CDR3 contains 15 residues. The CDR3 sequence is CARSRSSGSGYEQYF. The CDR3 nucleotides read TGTGCCCGGAGCCGGTCCAGCGGGAGTGGCTACGAGCAGTACTTC.

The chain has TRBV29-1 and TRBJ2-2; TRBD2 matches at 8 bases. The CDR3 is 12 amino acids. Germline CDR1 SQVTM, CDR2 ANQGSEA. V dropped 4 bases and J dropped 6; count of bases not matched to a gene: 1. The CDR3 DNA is TGCAGCGTTGCGGGGGGGCCCGGGGAGCTGTTTTTT. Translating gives CSVAGGPGELFF.

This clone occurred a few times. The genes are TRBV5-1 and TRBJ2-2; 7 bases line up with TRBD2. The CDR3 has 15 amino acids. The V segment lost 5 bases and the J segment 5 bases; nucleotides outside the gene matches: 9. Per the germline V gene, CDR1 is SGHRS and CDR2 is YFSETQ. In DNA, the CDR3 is TGCGCCAGCAGTTCAGCGGGAAGAGATACCGGGGAGCTGTTTTTT. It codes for CASSSAGRDTGELFF.

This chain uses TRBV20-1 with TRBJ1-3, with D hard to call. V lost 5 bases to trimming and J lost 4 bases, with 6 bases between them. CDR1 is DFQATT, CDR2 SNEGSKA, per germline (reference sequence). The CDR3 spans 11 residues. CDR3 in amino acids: CSAPQGNTIYF. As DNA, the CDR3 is TGCAGTGCTCCCCAGGGAAACACCATATATTTT.

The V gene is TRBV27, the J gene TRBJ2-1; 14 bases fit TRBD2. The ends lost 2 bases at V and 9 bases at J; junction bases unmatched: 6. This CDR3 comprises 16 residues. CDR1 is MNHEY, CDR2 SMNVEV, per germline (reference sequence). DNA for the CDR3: TGTGCCAGCAGTTTACGACTAGCGGGGGGGCGGGGTGAGCAGTTCTTC. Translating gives CASSLRLAGGRGEQFF.

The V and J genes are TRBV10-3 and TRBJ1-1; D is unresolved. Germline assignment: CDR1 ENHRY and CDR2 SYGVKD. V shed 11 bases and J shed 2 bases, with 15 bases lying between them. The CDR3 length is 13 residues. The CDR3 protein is CASEQRENTEAFF. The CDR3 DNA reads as TGTGCCTCCGAGCAACGGGAAAACACTGAAGCTTTCTTT.

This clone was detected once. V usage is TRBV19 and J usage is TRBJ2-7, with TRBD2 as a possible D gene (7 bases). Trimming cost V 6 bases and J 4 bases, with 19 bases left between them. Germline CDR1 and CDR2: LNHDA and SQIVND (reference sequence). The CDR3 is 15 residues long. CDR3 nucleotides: TGTGCCAGTAGCATGGGAGGGGGTTTCGAGTACGAGCAGTACTTC. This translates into CASSMGGGFEYEQYF. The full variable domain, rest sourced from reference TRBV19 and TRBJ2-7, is DGGITQSPKYLFRKEGQNVTLSCEQNLNHDAMYWYRQDPGQGLRLIYYSQIVNDFQKGDIAEGYSVSREKKESFPLTVTSAQKNPTAFYLCASSMGGGFEYEQYFGPGTRLTVT.

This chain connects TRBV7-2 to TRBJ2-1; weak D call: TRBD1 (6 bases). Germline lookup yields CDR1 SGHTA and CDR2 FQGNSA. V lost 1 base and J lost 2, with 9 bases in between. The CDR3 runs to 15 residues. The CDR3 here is CASSLGGQAYNEQFF. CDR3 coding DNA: TGTGCCAGCAGCTTAGGGGGGCAGGCCTACAATGAGCAGTTCTTC.

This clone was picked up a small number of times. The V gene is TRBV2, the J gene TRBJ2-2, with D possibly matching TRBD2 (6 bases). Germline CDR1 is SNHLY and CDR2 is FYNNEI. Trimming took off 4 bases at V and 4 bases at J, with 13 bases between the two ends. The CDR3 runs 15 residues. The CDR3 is CASSVAGRSTGELFF. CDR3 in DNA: TGTGCCAGCAGTGTTGCGGGGCGGTCCACCGGGGAGCTGTTTTTT.

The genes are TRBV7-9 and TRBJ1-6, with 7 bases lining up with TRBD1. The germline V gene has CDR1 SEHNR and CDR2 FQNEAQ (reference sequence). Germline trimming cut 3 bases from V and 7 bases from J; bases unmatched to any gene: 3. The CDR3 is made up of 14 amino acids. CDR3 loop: CASSFGTANSPLHF. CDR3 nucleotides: TGTGCCAGCAGCTTCGGGACAGCAAATTCACCCCTCCACTTT.

This chain's CDR3 is CASDSTLSYEQYF. The DNA of the CDR3 is TGTGCCAGCGATAGTACTCTCTCCTACGAGCAGTACTTC. The chain couples TRBV28 to TRBJ2-7, with D unclear. V was pared by 8 bases and J by 0 bases, with 11 bases between. CDR3 length equals 13 residues. Germline V gives CDR1 MDHEN, CDR2 SYDVKM.

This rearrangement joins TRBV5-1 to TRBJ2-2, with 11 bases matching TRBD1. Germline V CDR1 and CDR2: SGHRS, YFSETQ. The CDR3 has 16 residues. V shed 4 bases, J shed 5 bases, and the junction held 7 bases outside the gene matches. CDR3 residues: CASSPRDRGITGELFF. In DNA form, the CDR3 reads TGCGCCAGCAGCCCTCGGGACAGGGGGATTACCGGGGAGCTGTTTTTT.